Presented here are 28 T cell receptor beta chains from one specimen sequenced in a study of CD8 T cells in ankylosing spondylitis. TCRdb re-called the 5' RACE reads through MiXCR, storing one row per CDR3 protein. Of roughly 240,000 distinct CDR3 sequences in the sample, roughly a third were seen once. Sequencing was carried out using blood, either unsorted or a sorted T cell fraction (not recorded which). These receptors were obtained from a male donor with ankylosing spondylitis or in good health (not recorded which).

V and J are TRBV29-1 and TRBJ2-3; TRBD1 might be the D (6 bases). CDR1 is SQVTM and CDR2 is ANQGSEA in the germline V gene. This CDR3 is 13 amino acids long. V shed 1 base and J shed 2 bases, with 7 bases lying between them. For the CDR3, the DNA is TGCAGCGTTGAAGGGGGACACACAGATACGCAGTATTTT. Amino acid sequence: CSVEGGHTDTQYF.

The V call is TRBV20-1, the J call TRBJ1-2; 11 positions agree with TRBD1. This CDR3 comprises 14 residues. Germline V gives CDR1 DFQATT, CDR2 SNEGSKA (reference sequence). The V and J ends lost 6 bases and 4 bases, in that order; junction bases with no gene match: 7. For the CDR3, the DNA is TGCAGTGCCGGGACAGGGGGATGGAGCTATGGCTACACCTTC. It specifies CSAGTGGWSYGYTF.

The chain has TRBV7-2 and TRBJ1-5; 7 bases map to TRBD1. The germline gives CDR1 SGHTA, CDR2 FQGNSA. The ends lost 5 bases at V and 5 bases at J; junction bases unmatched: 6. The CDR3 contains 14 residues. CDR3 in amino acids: CASSLTGLYQPQHF. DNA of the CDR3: TGTGCCAGCAGCCTGACAGGGTTATATCAGCCCCAGCATTTT. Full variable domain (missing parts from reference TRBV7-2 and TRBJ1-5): GAGVSQSPSNKVTEKGKDVELRCDPISGHTALYWYRQSLGQGLEFLIYFQGNSAPDKSGLPSDRFSAERTGGSVSTLTIQRTQQEDSAVYLCASSLTGLYQPQHFGDGTRLSIL.

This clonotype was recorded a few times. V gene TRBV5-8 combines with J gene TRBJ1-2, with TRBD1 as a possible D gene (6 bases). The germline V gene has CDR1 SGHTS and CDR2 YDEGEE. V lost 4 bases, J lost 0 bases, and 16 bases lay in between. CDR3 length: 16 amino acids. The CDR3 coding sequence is TGTGCCAGCAGCCCACTAGGACAGTCCTCTAACTATGGCTACACCTTC. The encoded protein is CASSPLGQSSNYGYTF.

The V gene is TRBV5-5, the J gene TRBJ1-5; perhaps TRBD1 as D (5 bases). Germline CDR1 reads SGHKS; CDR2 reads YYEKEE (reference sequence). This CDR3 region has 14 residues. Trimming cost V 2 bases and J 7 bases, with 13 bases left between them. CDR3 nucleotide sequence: TGTGCCAGCAGCTTTACTGACGAGGGGCAGCCCCAGCATTTT. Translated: CASSFTDEGQPQHF.

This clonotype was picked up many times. The CDR3 DNA is TGTGCCAGCACTGACAACAGGGCTACCTACAATGAGCAGTTCTTC. Translating gives CASTDNRATYNEQFF. The rearrangement uses TRBV12-3 or TRBV12-4 and TRBJ2-1; D is perhaps TRBD1 (6 bases). CDR3 length: 15 amino acids. V lost 7 bases and J 2 bases, leaving 15 bases between the germline ends.

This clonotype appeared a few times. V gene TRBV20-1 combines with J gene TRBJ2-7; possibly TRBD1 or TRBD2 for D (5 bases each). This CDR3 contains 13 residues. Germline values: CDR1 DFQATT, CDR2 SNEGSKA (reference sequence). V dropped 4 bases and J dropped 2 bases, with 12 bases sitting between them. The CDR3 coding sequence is TGCAGTGCTACCGGGACGTTCGCCTACGAGCAGTACTTC. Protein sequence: CSATGTFAYEQYF.

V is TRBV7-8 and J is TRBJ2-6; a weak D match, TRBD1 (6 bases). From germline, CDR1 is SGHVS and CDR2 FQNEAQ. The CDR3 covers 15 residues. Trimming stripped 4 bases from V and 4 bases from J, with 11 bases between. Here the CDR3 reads CASSSNRVGANVLTF. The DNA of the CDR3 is TGTGCCAGCAGCTCCAACAGGGTCGGGGCCAACGTCCTGACTTTC.

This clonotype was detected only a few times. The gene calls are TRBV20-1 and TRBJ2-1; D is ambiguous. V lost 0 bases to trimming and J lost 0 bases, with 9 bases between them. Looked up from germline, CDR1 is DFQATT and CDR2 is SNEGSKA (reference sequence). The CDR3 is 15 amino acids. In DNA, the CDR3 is TGCAGTGCTAGAGACAGCGAAGGCTCCTACAATGAGCAGTTCTTC. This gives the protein CSARDSEGSYNEQFF.

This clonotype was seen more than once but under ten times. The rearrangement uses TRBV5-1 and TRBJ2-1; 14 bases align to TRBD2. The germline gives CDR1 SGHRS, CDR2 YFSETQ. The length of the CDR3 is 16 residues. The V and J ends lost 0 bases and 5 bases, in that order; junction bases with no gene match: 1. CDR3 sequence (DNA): TGCGCCAGCAGCTTGGAGGGACTAGCGGGGGACAATGAGCAGTTCTTC. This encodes CASSLEGLAGDNEQFF.

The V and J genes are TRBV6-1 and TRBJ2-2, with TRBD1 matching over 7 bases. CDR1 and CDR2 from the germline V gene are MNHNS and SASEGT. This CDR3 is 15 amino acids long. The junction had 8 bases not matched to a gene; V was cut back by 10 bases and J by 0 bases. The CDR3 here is CATNPQGANTGELFF. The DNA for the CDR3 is TGTGCCACCAATCCCCAGGGGGCGAACACCGGGGAGCTGTTTTTT.

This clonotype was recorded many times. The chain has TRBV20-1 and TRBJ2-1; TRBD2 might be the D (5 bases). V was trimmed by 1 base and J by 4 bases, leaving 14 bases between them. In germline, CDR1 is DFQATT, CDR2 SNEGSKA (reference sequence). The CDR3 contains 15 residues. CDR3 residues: CSARAPISGYNEQFF. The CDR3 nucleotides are TGCAGTGCTAGAGCCCCAATCTCGGGATACAATGAGCAGTTCTTC.

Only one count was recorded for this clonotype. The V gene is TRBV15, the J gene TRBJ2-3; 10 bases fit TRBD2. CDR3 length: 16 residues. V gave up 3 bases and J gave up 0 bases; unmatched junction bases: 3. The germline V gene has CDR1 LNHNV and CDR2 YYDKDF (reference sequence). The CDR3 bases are TGTGCCACCAGCAGGAATAGCGGGGGGAGCACAGATACGCAGTATTTT. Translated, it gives CATSRNSGGSTDTQYF.

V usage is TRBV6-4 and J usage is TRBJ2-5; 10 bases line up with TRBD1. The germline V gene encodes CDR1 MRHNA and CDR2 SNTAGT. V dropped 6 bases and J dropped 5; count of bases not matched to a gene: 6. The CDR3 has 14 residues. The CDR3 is CASRRQGARETQYF. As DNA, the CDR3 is TGTGCCAGCAGACGACAGGGGGCAAGGGAGACCCAGTACTTC.

The CDR3 loop reads CASSLDGRRINYGYTF. In nucleotides, the CDR3 is TGCGCCAGCAGCTTGGATGGACGGAGAATAAACTATGGCTACACCTTC. The J gene is TRBJ1-2, the V gene TRBV5-1, with D unresolved. The germline CDR1 and CDR2 sequences are SGHRS and YFSETQ. The CDR3 is made up of 16 amino acids. Trimming cost V 0 bases and J 2 bases, with 14 bases left between them.

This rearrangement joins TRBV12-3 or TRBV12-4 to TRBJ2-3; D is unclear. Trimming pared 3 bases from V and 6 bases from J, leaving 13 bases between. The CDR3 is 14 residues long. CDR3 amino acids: CASSFRLVRDTQYF. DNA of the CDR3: TGTGCCAGCAGTTTCCGCCTCGTAAGGGATACGCAGTATTTT.

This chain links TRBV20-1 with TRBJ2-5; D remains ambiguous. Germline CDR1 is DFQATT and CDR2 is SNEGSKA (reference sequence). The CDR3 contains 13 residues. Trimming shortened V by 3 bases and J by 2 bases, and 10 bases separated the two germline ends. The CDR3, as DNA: TGCAGTGCTAGGAGGCAGGTTCAAGAGACCCAGTACTTC. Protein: CSARRQVQETQYF.

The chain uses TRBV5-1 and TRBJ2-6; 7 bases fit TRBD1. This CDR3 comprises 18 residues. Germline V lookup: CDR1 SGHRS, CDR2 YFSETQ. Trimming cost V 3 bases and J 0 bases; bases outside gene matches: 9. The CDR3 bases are TGCGCCAGCAGCTCGCCCGACAGGGCTAGCTCTGGGGCCAACGTCCTGACTTTC. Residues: CASSSPDRASSGANVLTF.

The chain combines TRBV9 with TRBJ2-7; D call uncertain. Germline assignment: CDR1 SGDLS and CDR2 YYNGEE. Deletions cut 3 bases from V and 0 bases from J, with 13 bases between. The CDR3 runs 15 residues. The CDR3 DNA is TGTGCCAGCAGCGCCGACTGGGGTACCTCCTACGAGCAGTACTTC. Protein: CASSADWGTSYEQYF.

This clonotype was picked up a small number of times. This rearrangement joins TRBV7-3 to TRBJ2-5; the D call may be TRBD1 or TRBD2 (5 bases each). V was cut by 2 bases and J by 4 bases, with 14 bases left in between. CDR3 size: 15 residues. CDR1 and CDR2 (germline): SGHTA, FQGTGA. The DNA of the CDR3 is TGTGCCAGCAGCTTAGTTGGGGGTCAAAGAGAGACCCAGTACTTC. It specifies CASSLVGGQRETQYF.

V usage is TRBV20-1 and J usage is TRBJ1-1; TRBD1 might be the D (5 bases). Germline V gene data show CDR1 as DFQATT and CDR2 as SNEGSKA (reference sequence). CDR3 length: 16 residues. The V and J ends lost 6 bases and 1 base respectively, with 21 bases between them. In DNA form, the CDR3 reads TGCAGTGCCCCCCCACGGGGCCAAGATAGGAACACTGAAGCTTTCTTT. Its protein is CSAPPRGQDRNTEAFF.

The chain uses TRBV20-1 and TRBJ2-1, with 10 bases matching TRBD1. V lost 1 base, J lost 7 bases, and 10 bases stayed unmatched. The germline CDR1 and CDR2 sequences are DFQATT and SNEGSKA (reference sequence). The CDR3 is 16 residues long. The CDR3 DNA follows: TGCAGTGCTAGAGGACCTCCGGGACAGGGGAGGAATGAGCAGTTCTTC. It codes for CSARGPPGQGRNEQFF.

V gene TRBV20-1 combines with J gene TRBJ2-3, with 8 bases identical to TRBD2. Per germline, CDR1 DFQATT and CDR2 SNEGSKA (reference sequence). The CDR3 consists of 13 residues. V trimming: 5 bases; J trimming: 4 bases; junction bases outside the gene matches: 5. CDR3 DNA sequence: TGCAGTGCTCACGGGGGGGTAGCAGATACGCAGTATTTT. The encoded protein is CSAHGGVADTQYF.

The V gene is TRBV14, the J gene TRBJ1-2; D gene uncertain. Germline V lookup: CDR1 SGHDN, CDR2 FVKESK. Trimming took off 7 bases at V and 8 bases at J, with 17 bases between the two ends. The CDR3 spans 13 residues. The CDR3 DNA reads TGTGCCAGCACCAAAGATTGGGTTTCGGGCTACACCTTC. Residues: CASTKDWVSGYTF. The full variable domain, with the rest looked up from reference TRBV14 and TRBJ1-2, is EAGVTQFPSHSVIEKGQTVTLRCDPISGHDNLYWYRRVMGKEIKFLLHFVKESKQDESGMPNNRFLAERTGGTYSTLKVQPAELEDSGVYFCASTKDWVSGYTFGSGTRLTVV.

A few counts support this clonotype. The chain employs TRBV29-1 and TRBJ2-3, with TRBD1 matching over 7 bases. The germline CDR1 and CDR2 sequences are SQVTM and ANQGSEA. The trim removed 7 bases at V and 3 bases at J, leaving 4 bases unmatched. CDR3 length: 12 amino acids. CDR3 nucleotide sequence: TGCAGCGCGAACAGGGGAACAGATACGCAGTATTTT. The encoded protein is CSANRGTDTQYF.

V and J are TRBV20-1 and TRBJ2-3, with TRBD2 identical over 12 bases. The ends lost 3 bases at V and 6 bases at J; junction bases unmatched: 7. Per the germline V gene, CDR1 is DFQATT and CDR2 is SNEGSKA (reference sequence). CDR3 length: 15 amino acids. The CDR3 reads CSARASGGAFDTQYF. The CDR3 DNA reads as TGCAGTGCTAGGGCTAGCGGGGGGGCGTTTGATACGCAGTATTTT.

The CDR3: CSAAEGQADTEAFF. CDR3 nucleotide sequence: TGCAGTGCGGCGGAGGGACAGGCCGACACTGAAGCTTTCTTT. V gene TRBV20-1 combines with J gene TRBJ1-1; 8 bases match TRBD1. CDR1 and CDR2 (germline): DFQATT, SNEGSKA (reference sequence). The CDR3 is made up of 14 amino acids. The junction had 9 bases not matched to a gene; V was cut back by 6 bases and J by 3 bases.

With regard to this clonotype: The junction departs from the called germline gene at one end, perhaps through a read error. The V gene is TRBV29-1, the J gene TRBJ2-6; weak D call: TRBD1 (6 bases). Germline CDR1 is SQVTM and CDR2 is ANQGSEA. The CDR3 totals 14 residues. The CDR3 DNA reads TGCAGCTTCCTGGGGGCCTCTGGGGCCAACGGCCTGACTTTC. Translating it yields CSFLGASGANGLTF.